This T cell receptor (beta chain) stems from a study of blood T cell repertoires in COVID-19. On the study more broadly: Collection of acute and convalescent COVID-19 samples took place in the United States, Italy and Spain. PBMCs, B-cell-depleted T cells, or T cells were the source of the cDNA or gDNA that made up the material.

While infection was still active, Seattle patients were enrolled and then followed longitudinally. Methods used by the authors: Estimated nucleated cell counts came from reference gene primer amplification. The data were produced by immunoSEQ multiplex PCR, yet TCRdb's version contains in-frame clones alone and is incomplete. V and J calls and clone size are given by that table; D and trimming were obtained from the DNA. The table shows under 350,000 clones, with 80% to 95% occurring only once. Per the germline V gene, CDR1 is MDHEN and CDR2 is SYDVKM. The CDR3 is made up of 12 amino acids. Between the trimmed V and J ends, which lost 6 bases and 11 bases, there was a span of 16 bases.

The clonotype was recovered from a woman aged 25 to 39 with COVID-19, enrolled during active disease. This chain connects TRBV28 to TRBJ1-1, with a tentative D call TRBD1 (5 bases). Source material: peripheral blood. The CDR3 protein is CASRDLGGCAFF. The CDR3 DNA sequence: TGTGCCAGCAGGGACCTCGGGGGGTGCGCTTTCTTT.